The present T cell receptor (beta chain) was sequenced within a study of T cell repertoires in cytomegalovirus infection. This clonotype was seen ten or more times. Its target is unknown. TCRdb reprocessed the reads with MiXCR, giving one entry per CDR3 protein. The sample holds 650,000 to 900,000 distinct CDR3 sequences; about 27% are singletons and the top ten take around 13%. The CDR3 has 13 amino acids. CDR1 and CDR2 (germline): MNHEY, SVGEGT. The V end lost 5 bases, the J end lost 0 bases, and 5 bases lay between the germline ends. The rearrangement uses TRBV6-2 or TRBV6-3 and TRBJ1-5, with D hard to call. The receptor's source is a human donor in good health (CMV status not recorded). Some clones in this sample may be carry-over from other donors' samples. Sequences were derived from cultured CD8+ T cells from PBMCs, sampled from culture after CMV antigen stimulation. CDR3 DNA: TGTGCCAGCAGTCAAAATAGCAATCAGCCCCAGCATTTT. Its protein is CASSQNSNQPQHF.